The T cell receptor beta chain under discussion was sequenced for a study of immune heterogeneity within non-small cell lung tumors. Study-level results: T-cell receptor beta clonotypes at high frequency differed largely between individual patients.

Bulk tumor gDNA, roughly 600 ng per sample, served as the TCR template. The authors collected several far-apart biopsies from each primary tumor during surgery. The cohort was untreated, with newly diagnosed non-small cell lung cancer undergoing curative surgery. A word on this clonotype: Its antigen is not known.

With 32 V and 13 J primers, multiplex PCR amplified the TCR beta CDR3. Each CDR3 protein is one row after TCRdb ran MiXCR on the multiplex PCR reads. The table includes 20,000 to 25,000 distinct CDR3 sequences, 25% to 35% detected once. Germline CDR1 reads SGHRS; CDR2 reads YFSETQ. CDR3 length: 15 residues. The V end lost 6 bases, the J end lost 3 bases, and 16 bases lay between the germline ends. The rearrangement uses TRBV5-1 and TRBJ2-1, with TRBD1 as a possible D gene (5 bases). The clonotype was recovered from a man between 35 and 55 years old with non-small cell lung cancer. Material: lung tumor tissue. The CDR3 bases are TGCGCCAGCACCCCCCAAGGGGCCAACTACAATGAGCAGTTCTTC. Translation: CASTPQGANYNEQFF.